This TCR beta chain stems from a study of radiation and T cells in renal cell carcinoma. General study results and limits: No pretreatment tumor biopsies were available for baseline clonotypes.

Only in-frame clones appear in the TCRdb table, and some are missing; sequencing was by immunoSEQ multiplex PCR. This sample has more than 15,000 clones, with roughly 50% found just once. As concerns this clone: Its antigen is as yet unknown.

Stated treatment: 15 Gy SBRT to primary tumor, nephrectomy 4 weeks later. The J segment lost 7 bases and the V segment lost 7 bases, leaving 6 bases of the junction unmatched. The CDR3 spans 14 residues. Looked up from germline, CDR1 is SEHNR and CDR2 is FQNEAQ (reference sequence). This receptor was taken from a woman aged 55-70 years with renal cell carcinoma. The gene calls are TRBV7-9 and TRBJ2-2; 10 bases match TRBD2. The specimen comprised tumor tissue, sampled from a patient whose treatment included radiotherapy and nephrectomy. The CDR3 nucleotides read TGTGCCAGCAACCCTAGCGGGAGTGGCGGGGAGCTGTTTTTT. As protein: CASNPSGSGGELFF. Looking up the rest from reference TRBV7-9 and TRBJ2-2 gives the full variable domain: DTGVSQNPRHKITKRGQNVTFRCDPISEHNRLYWYRQTLGQGPEFLTYFQNEAQLEKSRLLSDRFSAERPKGSFSTLEIQRTEQGDSAMYLCASNPSGSGGELFFGEGSRLTVL.